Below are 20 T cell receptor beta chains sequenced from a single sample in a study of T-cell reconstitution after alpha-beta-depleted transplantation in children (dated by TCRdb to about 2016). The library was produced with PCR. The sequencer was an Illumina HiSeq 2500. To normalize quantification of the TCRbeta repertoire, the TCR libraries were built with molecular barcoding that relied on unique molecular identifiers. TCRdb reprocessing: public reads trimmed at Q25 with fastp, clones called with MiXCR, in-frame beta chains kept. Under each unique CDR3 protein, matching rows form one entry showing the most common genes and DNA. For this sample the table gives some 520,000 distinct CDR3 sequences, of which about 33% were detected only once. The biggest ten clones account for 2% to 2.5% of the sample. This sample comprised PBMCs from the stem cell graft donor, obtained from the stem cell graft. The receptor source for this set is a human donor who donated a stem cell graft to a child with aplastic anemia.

In nucleotides, the CDR3 is TGTGCCAGCTCACCACTTGCGACGATCAACTCCTACAATGAGCAGTTCTTC. Its translation is CASSPLATINSYNEQFF. V is TRBV18 and J is TRBJ2-1; no definite D call. CDR1 is KGHSH, CDR2 LQKENI, per germline. Trimming pared 1 base from V and 0 bases from J, leaving 13 bases between. The CDR3 spans 17 residues.

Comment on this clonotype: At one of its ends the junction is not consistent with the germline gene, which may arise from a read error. The CDR3 loop reads CCAPRDSFYGYTF. CDR3 bases: TGCTGTGCTCCTCGGGACAGCTTCTATGGCTACACCTTC. The chain uses TRBV20-1 and TRBJ1-2, with 7 bases fitting TRBD1. Germline values: CDR1 DFQATT, CDR2 SNEGSKA (reference sequence). CDR3 length equals 13 residues.

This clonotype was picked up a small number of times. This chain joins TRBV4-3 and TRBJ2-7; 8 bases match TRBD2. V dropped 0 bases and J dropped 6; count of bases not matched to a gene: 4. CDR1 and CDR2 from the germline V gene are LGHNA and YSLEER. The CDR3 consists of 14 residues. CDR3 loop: CASSQDSGVREQYF. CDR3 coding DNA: TGCGCCAGCAGCCAAGATAGCGGGGTTCGCGAGCAGTACTTC.

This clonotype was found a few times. CDR3 DNA sequence: TGTGCCAGTGGCCCGGGACTAGCGTTCCACAATGAGCAGTTCTTC. Protein: CASGPGLAFHNEQFF. This chain connects TRBV6-1 to TRBJ2-1; 10 bases are a match to TRBD2. This CDR3 has 15 residues. The junction had 10 bases not matched to a gene; V was cut back by 9 bases and J by 5 bases. Germline CDR1 is MNHNS and CDR2 is SASEGT.

The DNA for the CDR3 is TGTGCCAGCAGTTGGACTAGCGGGAGGCTTGAGCAGTTCTTC. Residues: CASSWTSGRLEQFF. This chain connects TRBV25-1 to TRBJ2-1, with TRBD2 matching 14 bases. CDR3 size: 14 residues. Germline values: CDR1 MGHDK, CDR2 SYGVNS. J lost 9 bases, V lost 5 bases, and 3 bases had no gene match. Combining the CDR3 with reference TRBV25-1 and TRBJ2-1 gives the whole variable domain EADIYQTPRYLVIGTGKKITLECSQTMGHDKMYWYQQDPGMELHLIHYSYGVNSTEKGDLSSESTVSRIRTEHFPLTLESARPSHTSQYLCASSWTSGRLEQFFGPGTRLTVL.

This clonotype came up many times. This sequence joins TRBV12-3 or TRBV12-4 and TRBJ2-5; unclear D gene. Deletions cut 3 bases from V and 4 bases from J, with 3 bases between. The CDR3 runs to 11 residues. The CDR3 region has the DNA TGTGCCAGCAGTTTCGGAGAGACCCAGTACTTC. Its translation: CASSFGETQYF.

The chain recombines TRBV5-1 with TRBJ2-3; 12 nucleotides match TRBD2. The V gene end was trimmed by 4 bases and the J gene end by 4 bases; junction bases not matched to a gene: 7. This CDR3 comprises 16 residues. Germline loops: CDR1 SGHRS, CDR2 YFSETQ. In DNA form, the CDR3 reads TGCGCCAGCAGCCCGTTGACTAGCGGGAGCCCAGATACGCAGTATTTT. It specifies CASSPLTSGSPDTQYF.

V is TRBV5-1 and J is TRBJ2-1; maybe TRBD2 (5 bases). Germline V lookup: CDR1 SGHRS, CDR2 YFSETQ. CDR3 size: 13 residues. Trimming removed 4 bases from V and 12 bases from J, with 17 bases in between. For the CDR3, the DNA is TGCGCCAGCAGCCCGACCGGGAACCGGGGGCAGTTCTTC. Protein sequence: CASSPTGNRGQFF.

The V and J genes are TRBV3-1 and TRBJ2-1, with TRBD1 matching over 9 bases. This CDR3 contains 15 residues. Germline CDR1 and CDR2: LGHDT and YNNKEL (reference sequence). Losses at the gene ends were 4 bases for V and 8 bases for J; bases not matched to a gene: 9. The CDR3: CASSPGQGVVHEQFF. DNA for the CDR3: TGTGCCAGCAGCCCGGGACAGGGCGTGGTCCATGAGCAGTTCTTC.

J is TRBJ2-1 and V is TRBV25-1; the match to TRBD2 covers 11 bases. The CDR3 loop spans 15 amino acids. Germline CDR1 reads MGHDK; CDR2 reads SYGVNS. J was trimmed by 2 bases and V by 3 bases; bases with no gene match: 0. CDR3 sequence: CASSETSGAYNEQFF. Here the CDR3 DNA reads TGTGCCAGCAGTGAGACTAGCGGGGCCTACAATGAGCAGTTCTTC.

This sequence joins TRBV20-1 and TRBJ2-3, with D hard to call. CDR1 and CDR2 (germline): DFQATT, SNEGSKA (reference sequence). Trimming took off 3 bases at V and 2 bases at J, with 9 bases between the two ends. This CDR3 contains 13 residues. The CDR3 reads CSARIPSTDTQYF. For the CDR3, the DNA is TGCAGTGCTAGGATTCCCTCCACAGATACGCAGTATTTT.

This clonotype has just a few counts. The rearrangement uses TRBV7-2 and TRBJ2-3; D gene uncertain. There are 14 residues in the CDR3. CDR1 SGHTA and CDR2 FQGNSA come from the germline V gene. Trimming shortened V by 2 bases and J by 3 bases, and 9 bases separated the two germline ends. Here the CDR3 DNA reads TGTGCCAGCAGCTTACAGCGTTTTACAGATACGCAGTATTTT. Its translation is CASSLQRFTDTQYF.

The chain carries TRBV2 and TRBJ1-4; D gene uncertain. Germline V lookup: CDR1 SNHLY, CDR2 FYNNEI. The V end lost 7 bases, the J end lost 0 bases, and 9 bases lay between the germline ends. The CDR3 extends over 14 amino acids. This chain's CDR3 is CASIQDATNEKLFF. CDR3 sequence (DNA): TGTGCCAGCATCCAGGATGCAACTAATGAAAAACTGTTTTTT. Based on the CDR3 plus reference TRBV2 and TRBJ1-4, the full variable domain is EPEVTQTPSHQVTQMGQEVILRCVPISNHLYFYWYRQILGQKVEFLVSFYNNEISEKSEIFDDQFSVERPDGSNFTLKIRSTKLEDSAMYFCASIQDATNEKLFFGSGTQLSVL.

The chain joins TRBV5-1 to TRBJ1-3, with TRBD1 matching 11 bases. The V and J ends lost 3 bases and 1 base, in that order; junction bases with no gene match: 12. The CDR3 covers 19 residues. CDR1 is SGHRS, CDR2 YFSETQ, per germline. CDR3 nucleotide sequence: TGCGCCAGCAGCTCCTTTGGCCCGGGACAGGGGGTATCTGGAAACACCATATATTTT. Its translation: CASSSFGPGQGVSGNTIYF.

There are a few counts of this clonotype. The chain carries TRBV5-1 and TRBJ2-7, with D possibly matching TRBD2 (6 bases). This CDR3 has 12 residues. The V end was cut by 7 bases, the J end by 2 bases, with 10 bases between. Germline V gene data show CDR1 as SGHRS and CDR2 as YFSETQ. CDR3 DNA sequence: TGCGCCAGCGGCGGGGAACCCTACGAGCAGTACTTC. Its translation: CASGGEPYEQYF. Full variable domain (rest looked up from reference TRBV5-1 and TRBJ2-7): KAGVTQTPRYLIKTRGQQVTLSCSPISGHRSVSWYQQTPGQGLQFLFEYFSETQRNKGNFPGRFSGRQFSNSRSEMNVSTLELGDSALYLCASGGEPYEQYFGPGTRLTVT.

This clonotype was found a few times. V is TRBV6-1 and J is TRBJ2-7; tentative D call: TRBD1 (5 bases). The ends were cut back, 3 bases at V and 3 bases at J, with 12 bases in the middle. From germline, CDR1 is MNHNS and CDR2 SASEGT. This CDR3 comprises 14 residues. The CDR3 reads CASSENRNIYEQYF. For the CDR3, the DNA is TGTGCCAGCAGTGAGAACAGGAATATCTACGAGCAGTACTTC.

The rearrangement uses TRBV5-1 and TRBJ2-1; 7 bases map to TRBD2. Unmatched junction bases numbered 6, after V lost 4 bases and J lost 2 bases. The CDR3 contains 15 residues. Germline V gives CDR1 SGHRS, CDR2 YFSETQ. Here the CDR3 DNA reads TGCGCCAGCAGCCCGACTAGCTCGGCCTACAATGAGCAGTTCTTC. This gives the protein CASSPTSSAYNEQFF.

The CDR3 spells CATSEGLPNEQFF. The CDR3 DNA reads as TGTGCCACCAGTGAAGGGCTCCCCAATGAGCAGTTCTTC. J is TRBJ2-1 and V is TRBV24-1; D is unclear. The CDR3 length is 13 residues. Trimming pared 4 bases from V and 6 bases from J, leaving 9 bases between. In germline, CDR1 is KGHDR, CDR2 SFDVKD.

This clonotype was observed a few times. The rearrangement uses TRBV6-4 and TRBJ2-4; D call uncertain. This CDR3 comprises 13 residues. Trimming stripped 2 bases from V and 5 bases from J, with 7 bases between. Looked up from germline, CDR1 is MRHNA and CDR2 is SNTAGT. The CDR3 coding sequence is TGTGCCAGCAGTGACGGACCGGAAAACATTCAGTACTTC. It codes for CASSDGPENIQYF.

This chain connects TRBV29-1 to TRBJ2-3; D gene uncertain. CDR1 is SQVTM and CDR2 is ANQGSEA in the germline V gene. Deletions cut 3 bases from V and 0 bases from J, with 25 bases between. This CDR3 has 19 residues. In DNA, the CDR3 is TGCAGCGTTGACAATCCTCGACTCTCCTCGCCTACTAGCACAGATACGCAGTATTTT. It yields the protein CSVDNPRLSSPTSTDTQYF.